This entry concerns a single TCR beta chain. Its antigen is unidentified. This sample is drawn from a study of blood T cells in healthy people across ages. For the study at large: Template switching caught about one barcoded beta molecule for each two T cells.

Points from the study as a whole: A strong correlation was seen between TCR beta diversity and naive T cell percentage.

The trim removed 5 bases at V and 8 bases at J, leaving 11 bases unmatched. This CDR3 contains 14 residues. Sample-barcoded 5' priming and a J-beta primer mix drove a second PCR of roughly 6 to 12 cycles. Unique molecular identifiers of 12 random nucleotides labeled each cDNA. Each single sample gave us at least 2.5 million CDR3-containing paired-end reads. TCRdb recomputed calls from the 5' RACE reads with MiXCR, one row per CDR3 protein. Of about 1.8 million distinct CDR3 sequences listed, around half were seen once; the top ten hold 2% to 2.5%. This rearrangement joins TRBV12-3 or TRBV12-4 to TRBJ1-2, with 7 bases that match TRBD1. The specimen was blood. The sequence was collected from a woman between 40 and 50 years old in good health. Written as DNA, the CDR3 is TGTGCCAGCAGTACCGGGACAGCCCTTTTAGGCTACACCTTC. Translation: CASSTGTALLGYTF.